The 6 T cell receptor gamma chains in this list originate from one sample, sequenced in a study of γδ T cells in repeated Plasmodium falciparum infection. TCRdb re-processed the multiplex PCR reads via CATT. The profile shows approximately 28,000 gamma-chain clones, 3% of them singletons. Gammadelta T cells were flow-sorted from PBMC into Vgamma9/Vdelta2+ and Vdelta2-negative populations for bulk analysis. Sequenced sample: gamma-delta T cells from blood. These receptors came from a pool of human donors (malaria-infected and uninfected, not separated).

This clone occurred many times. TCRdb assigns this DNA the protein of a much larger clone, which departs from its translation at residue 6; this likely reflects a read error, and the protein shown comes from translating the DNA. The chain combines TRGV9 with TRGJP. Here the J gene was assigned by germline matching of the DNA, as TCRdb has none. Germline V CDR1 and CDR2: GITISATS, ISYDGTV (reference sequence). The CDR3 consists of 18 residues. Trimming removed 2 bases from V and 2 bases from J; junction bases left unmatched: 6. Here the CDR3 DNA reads TGTGCCTTGTGGGAGGCTATTCGGCAAGAGTTGGGCAAAAAAATCAAGGTATTT. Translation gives CALWEAIRQELGKKIKVF.

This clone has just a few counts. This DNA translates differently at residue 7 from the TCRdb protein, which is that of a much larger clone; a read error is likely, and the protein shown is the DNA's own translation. The CDR3 DNA reads TGTGCCACCATGAATTATCATAAGAAACTCTTT. Amino acid sequence: CATMNYHKKLF. This rearrangement joins TRGV4 to TRGJ1 or TRGJ2. From germline, CDR1 is EGSTGY and CDR2 YDSYTSSV. There are 11 residues in the CDR3.

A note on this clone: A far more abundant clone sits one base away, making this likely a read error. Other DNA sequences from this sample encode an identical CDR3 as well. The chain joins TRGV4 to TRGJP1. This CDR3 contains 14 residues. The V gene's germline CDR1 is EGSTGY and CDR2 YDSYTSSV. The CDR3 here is CATWDESTGWFKIF. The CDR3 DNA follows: TGTGCCACCTGGGATGAATCCACCGGTTGGTTCAAGATATTT.

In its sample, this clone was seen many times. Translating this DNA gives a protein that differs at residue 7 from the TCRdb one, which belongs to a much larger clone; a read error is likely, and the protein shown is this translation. This chain's CDR3 is CATWDALDYYKKLF. For the CDR3, the DNA is TGTGCCACCTGGGATGCCCTGGATTATTATAAGAAACTCTTT. This chain links TRGV4 with TRGJ1 or TRGJ2. TCRdb gives no J gene; it was assigned here by matching the DNA to germline. The V gene's germline CDR1 is EGSTGY and CDR2 YDSYTSSV. Losses at the gene ends were 2 bases for V and 2 bases for J; bases not matched to a gene: 6. The CDR3 is 14 residues long.

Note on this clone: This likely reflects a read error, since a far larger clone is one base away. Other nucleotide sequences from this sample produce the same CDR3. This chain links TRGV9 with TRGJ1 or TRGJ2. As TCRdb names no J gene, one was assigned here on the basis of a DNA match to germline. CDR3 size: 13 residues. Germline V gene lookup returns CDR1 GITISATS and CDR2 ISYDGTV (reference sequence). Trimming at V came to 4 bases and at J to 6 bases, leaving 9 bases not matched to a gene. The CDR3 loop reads CALWEVLGYKKLF. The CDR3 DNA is TGTGCCTTGTGGGAAGTGCTCGGTTATAAGAAACTCTTT.

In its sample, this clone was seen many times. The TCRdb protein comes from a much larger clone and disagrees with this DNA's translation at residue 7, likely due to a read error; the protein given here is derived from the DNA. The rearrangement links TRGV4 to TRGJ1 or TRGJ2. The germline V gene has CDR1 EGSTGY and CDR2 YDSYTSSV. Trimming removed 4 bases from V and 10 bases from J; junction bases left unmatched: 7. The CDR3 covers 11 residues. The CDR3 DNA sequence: TGTGCCACCTGGGACGGGGTGAAGAAACTCTTT. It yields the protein CATWDGVKKLF.